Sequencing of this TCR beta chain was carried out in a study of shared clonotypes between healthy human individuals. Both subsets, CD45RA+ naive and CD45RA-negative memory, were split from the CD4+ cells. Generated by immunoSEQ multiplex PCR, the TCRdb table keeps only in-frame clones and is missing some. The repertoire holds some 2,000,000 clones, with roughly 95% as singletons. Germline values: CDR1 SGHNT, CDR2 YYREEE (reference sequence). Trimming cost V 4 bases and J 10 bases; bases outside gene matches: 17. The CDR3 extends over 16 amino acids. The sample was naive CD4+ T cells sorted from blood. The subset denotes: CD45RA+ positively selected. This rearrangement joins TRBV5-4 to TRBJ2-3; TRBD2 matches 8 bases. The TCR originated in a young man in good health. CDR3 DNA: TGTGCCAGCAGCCCCCCCGGGCGGGGGGCTTCATCGGCGCAGTATTTT. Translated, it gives CASSPPGRGASSAQYF.